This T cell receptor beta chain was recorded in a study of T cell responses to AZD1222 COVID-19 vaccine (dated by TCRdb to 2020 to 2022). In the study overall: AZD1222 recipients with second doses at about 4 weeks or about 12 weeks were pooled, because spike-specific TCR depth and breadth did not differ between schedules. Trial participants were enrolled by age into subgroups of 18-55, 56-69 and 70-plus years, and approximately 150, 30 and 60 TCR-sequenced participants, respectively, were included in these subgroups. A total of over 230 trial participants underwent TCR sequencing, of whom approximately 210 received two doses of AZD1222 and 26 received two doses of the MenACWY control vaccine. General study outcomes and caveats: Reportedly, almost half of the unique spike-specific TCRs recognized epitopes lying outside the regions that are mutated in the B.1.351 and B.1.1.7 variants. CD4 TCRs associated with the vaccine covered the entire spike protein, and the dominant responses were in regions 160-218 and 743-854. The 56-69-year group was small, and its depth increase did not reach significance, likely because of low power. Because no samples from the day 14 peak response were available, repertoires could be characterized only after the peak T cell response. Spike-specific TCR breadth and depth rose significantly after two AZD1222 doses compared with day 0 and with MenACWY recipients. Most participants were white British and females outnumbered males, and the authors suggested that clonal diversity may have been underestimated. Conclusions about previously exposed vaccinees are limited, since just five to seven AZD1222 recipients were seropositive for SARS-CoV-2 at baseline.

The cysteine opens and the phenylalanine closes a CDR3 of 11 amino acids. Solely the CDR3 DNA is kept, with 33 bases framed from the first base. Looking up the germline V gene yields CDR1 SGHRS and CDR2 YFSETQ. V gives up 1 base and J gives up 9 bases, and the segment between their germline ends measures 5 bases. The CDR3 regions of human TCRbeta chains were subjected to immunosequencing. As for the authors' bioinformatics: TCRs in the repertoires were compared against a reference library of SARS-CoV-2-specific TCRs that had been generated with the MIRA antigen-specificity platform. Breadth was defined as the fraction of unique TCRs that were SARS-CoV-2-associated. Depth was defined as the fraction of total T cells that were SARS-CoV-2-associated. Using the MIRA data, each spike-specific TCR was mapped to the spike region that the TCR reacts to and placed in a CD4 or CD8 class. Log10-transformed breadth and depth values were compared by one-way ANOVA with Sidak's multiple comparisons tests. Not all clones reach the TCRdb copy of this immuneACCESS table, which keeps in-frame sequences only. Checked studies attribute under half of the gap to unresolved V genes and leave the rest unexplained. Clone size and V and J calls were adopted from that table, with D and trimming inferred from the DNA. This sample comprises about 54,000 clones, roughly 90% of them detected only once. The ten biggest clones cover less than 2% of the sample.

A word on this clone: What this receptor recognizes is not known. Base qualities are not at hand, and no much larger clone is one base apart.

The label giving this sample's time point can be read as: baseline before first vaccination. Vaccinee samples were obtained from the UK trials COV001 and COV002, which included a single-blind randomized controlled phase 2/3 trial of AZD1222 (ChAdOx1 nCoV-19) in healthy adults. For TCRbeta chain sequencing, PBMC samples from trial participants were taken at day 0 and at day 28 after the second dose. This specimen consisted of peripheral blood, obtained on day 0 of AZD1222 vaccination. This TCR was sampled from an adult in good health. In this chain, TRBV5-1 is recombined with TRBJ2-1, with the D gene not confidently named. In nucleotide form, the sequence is TGCGCCAGCAGCTTGTTCGGTGAGCAGTTCTTC. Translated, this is CASSLFGEQFF.